The 19 T cell receptor beta chains presented below share a single source sample, sequenced in a study of blood T cell repertoires in COVID-19. Repertoires were generated with immunoSEQ multiplex PCR, while TCRdb's copy carries only in-frame clones and drops some. Seen here are around 300,000 clones, 90% observed once, and the top ten hold around 1.1%. Sequencing used PBMCs or T cells enriched from blood (not recorded which). These receptors were taken from a woman between 25 and 40 years old who had recovered from COVID-19.

The chain recombines TRBV18 with TRBJ1-1; D is uncertain. The germline V gene has CDR1 KGHSH and CDR2 LQKENI. Trimming left V 3 bases short and J 0 bases short, with 11 bases between. The CDR3 covers 15 residues. CDR3 sequence: CASSPGRTVNTEAFF. Written as DNA, the CDR3 is TGTGCCAGCTCACCGGGTAGGACTGTGAACACTGAAGCTTTCTTT.

The chain joins TRBV4-1 to TRBJ2-1; 12 nucleotides agree with TRBD2. The CDR3 totals 15 residues. Germline-derived CDR1 and CDR2 are MGHRA and YSYEKL. V lost 4 bases to trimming and J lost 7 bases; unmatched junction nucleotides: 5. The chain's CDR3 is CASSLQGLAGNEQFF. The DNA for the CDR3 is TGCGCCAGCAGCCTACAGGGACTAGCGGGTAATGAGCAGTTCTTC.

The V and J genes are TRBV7-6 and TRBJ1-5; 11 bases agree with TRBD1. CDR3 length equals 15 residues. Germline CDR1 is SGHVS and CDR2 is FNYEAQ. The ends lost 5 bases at V and 7 bases at J; junction bases unmatched: 7. CDR3: CASSLGQGDRQPQHF. CDR3 DNA: TGTGCCAGCAGCCTGGGACAGGGGGATCGCCAGCCCCAGCATTTT.

This chain links TRBV25-1 with TRBJ1-1; D is possibly TRBD1 (5 bases). CDR3 length equals 11 residues. The ends were cut back, 3 bases at V and 10 bases at J, with 9 bases in the middle. Germline assignment: CDR1 MGHDK and CDR2 SYGVNS. In nucleotides, the CDR3 is TGTGCCAGCAGTGAGGGCACAGGAGCTTTCTTT. This gives the protein CASSEGTGAFF.

V usage is TRBV19 and J usage is TRBJ1-4; possible D gene TRBD1, 5 bases. Trimming stripped 5 bases from V and 8 bases from J, with 24 bases between. In germline, CDR1 is LNHDA, CDR2 SQIVND (reference sequence). The CDR3 extends over 17 amino acids. This CDR3 is CASSLNIRQLNQEKLFF. CDR3 nucleotide sequence: TGTGCCAGTAGTCTCAACATCCGACAGCTTAATCAGGAAAAACTGTTTTTT. Drawing the rest from reference TRBV19 and TRBJ1-4, the complete variable domain is DGGITQSPKYLFRKEGQNVTLSCEQNLNHDAMYWYRQDPGQGLRLIYYSQIVNDFQKGDIAEGYSVSREKKESFPLTVTSAQKNPTAFYLCASSLNIRQLNQEKLFFGSGTQLSVL.

The CDR3 loop is CASSRGRGYTF. The CDR3 coding sequence is TGTGCCAGCAGCAGGGGTAGGGGCTACACCTTC. This chain links TRBV25-1 with TRBJ1-2; weak D call: TRBD1 (6 bases). Trimming pared 6 bases from V and 8 bases from J, leaving 10 bases between. The length of the CDR3 is 11 residues. CDR1 and CDR2 from the germline V gene are MGHDK and SYGVNS.

This chain uses TRBV6-4 with TRBJ2-1; 14 nucleotides match TRBD2. Germline values: CDR1 MRHNA, CDR2 SNTAGT. This CDR3 contains 14 residues. V lost 9 bases to trimming and J lost 5 bases; unmatched junction nucleotides: 3. As DNA, the CDR3 is TGTGCCAGGACTAGCGGGAGGGCTAACAATGAGCAGTTCTTC. Residues: CARTSGRANNEQFF.

Here the CDR3 DNA reads TGTGCCAGCAGTAAAAGGGCACGGGACAGCACTGAAGCTTTCTTT. It codes for CASSKRARDSTEAFF. The V call is TRBV6-2 or TRBV6-3, the J call TRBJ1-1; 7 bases agree with TRBD1. This CDR3 region has 15 residues. Trimming cost V 5 bases and J 4 bases; bases outside gene matches: 10. CDR1 and CDR2 from the germline V gene are MNHEY and SVGEGT.

The rearrangement uses TRBV19 and TRBJ2-1; 10 bases fit TRBD1. Germline CDR1 LNHDA, CDR2 SQIVND (reference sequence). The CDR3 contains 15 residues. V trimming: 1 base; J trimming: 7 bases; junction bases outside the gene matches: 4. The CDR3 is CASSIGGTGVNEQFF. The DNA for the CDR3 is TGTGCCAGTAGTATAGGGGGGACAGGGGTGAATGAGCAGTTCTTC.

In its sample, this clone was seen once. CDR3 sequence reads: CASSIQGGEQPQHF. As DNA, the CDR3 is TGTGCCAGTAGTATACAGGGCGGAGAGCAGCCCCAGCATTTT. The chain has TRBV19 and TRBJ1-5; TRBD1 is a possible D gene (5 bases). This CDR3 region has 14 residues. Trimming cost V 2 bases and J 7 bases, with 12 bases left between them. Germline V gene sequence: CDR1 LNHDA, CDR2 SQIVND (reference sequence).

This clone was found a few times. The rearrangement links TRBV28 to TRBJ1-5; TRBD1 matches 7 bases. The germline V gene has CDR1 MDHEN and CDR2 SYDVKM. The CDR3 is 17 residues long. Trimming at V came to 6 bases and at J to 0 bases, leaving 11 bases not matched to a gene. The CDR3 reads CASSFQDRYNSNQPQHF. The CDR3 DNA sequence: TGTGCCAGCAGCTTTCAGGACAGGTACAATAGCAATCAGCCCCAGCATTTT.

The chain uses TRBV15 and TRBJ2-7; the D gene is possibly TRBD1 (6 bases). The germline V and J ends were trimmed by 4 bases and 6 bases, with 10 bases remaining between them. The CDR3 sequence is 12 residues long. The germline V gene encodes CDR1 LNHNV and CDR2 YYDKDF (reference sequence). This chain's CDR3 is CATSITRGEQYF. Written as DNA, the CDR3 is TGTGCCACCAGCATTACCAGGGGCGAGCAGTACTTC.

This chain uses TRBV6-5 with TRBJ1-1, with a tentative D call TRBD1 (6 bases). Germline assignment: CDR1 MNHEY and CDR2 SVGAGI. V was shortened by 4 bases and J by 0 bases, with 9 bases between the two germline ends. The CDR3 has 14 residues. CDR3 residues: CASSLGHLNTEAFF. The CDR3 DNA reads TGTGCCAGCAGTTTGGGACACCTGAACACTGAAGCTTTCTTT.

The chain combines TRBV6-5 with TRBJ2-7; D is perhaps TRBD2 (6 bases). V dropped 4 bases and J dropped 4 bases, with 14 bases sitting between them. The V gene's germline CDR1 is MNHEY and CDR2 SVGAGI. The CDR3 has 14 residues. The CDR3 DNA follows: TGTGCCAGCAGTTCCAGCCTAGCGTCTTACGAGCAGTACTTC. This translates into CASSSSLASYEQYF.

The chain combines TRBV5-6 with TRBJ2-7; TRBD2 matches at 7 bases. The CDR3 is 17 amino acids. J gave up 0 bases and V 4 bases, and 13 bases lay outside the gene matches. The germline V gene encodes CDR1 SGHDT and CDR2 YYEEEE. CDR3 sequence: CASSLDFGSGLSYEQYF. CDR3 sequence (DNA): TGTGCCAGCAGCCTGGACTTTGGTAGCGGGCTCTCCTACGAGCAGTACTTC.

V usage is TRBV21-1 and J usage is TRBJ1-2; the table calls TRBD1, which could not be checked here. TRBV21-1 is tagged as a pseudogene. This CDR3 contains 15 residues. The CDR3 nucleotides read TGTGCCAGCAGCATCCGGACAGGGGGCAAGAATGGCTACACCTTC. Translation: CASSIRTGGKNGYTF.

The DNA for the CDR3 is TGCAGCGGTGGTTCAGGGGTGGAGACCCAGTACTTC. This encodes CSGGSGVETQYF. The chain couples TRBV29-1 to TRBJ2-5, with a weak D call TRBD1 (6 bases). The CDR3 runs to 12 residues. The V end lost 7 bases, the J end lost 5 bases, and 14 bases lay between the germline ends. Germline CDR1 reads SQVTM; CDR2 reads ANQGSEA. Based on the CDR3 plus reference TRBV29-1 and TRBJ2-5, the full variable domain is SAVISQKPSRDICQRGTSLTIQCQVDSQVTMMFWYRQQPGQSLTLIATANQGSEATYESGFVIDKFPISRPNLTFSTLTVSNMSPEDSSIYLCSGGSGVETQYFGPGTRLLVL.

This chain connects TRBV2 to TRBJ2-1, with D possibly TRBD2 on 6 matching bases. This CDR3 has 14 residues. CDR1 and CDR2 (germline): SNHLY, FYNNEI. Trimming removed 6 bases at V and 2 bases at J, with 11 bases between. CDR3 nucleotide sequence: TGTGCCAGCAGGCCCTGGAGGGCCTACAATGAGCAGTTCTTC. Translation gives CASRPWRAYNEQFF.

With respect to this clone: One junction end does not reproduce the germline sequence, and a read error may be involved. The chain recombines TRBV15 with TRBJ2-7; D is undetermined. Germline assignment: CDR1 LNHNV and CDR2 YYDKDF (reference sequence). The CDR3 contains 13 residues. CDR3 sequence reads: CATSRDQAYEQYF. CDR3 DNA: TGTGCCACCAGCCGAGATCAGGCTTACGAGCAGTACTTC.